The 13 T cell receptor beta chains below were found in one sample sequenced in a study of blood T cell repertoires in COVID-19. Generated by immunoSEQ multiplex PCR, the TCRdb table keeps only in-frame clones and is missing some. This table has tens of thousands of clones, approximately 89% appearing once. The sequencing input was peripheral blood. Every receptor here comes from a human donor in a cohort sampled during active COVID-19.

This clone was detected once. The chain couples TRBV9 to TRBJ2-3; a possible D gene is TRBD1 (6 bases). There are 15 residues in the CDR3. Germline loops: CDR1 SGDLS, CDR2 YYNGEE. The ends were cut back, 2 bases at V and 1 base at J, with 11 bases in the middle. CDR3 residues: CASSVRDTRTDTQYF. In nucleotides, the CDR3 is TGTGCCAGCAGCGTCCGGGACACACGCACAGATACGCAGTATTTT.

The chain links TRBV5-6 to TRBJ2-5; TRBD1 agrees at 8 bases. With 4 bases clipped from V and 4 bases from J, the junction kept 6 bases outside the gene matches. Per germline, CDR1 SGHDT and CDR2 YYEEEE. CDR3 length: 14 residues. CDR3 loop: CASSPQGAGETQYF. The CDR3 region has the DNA TGTGCCAGCAGCCCTCAGGGGGCGGGAGAGACCCAGTACTTC.

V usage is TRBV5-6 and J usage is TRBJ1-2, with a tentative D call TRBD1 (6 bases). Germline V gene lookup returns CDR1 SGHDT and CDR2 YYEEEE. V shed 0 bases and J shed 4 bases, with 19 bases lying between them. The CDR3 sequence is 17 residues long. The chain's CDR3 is CASSLVYAPDSIYGYTF. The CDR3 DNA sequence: TGTGCCAGCAGCTTGGTATATGCCCCGGACAGTATCTATGGCTACACCTTC.

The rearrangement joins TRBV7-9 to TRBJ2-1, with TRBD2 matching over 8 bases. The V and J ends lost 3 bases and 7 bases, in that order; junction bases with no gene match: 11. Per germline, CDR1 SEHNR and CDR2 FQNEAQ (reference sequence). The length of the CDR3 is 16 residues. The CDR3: CASSFLSGSFSNEQFF. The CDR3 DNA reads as TGTGCCAGCAGCTTCCTCAGCGGGAGCTTTAGTAATGAGCAGTTCTTC.

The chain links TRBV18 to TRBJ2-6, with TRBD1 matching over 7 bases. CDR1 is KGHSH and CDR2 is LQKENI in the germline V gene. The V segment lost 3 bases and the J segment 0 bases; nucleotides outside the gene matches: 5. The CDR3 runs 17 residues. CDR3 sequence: CASSPRQGFSGANVLTF. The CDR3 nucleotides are TGTGCCAGCTCACCGCGACAGGGCTTCTCTGGGGCCAACGTCCTGACTTTC.

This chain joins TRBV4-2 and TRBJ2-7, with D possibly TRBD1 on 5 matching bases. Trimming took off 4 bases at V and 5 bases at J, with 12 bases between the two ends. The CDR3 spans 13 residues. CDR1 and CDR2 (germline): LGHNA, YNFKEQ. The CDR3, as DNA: TGTGCCAGCAGCCCCCGCACCAGGGACGAGCAGTACTTC. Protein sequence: CASSPRTRDEQYF.

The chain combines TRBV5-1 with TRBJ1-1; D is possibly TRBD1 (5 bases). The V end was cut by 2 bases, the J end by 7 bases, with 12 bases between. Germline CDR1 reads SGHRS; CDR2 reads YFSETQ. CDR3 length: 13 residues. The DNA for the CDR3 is TGCGCCAGCAGCTTTTCTGGTGACAGTGAAGCTTTCTTT. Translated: CASSFSGDSEAFF.

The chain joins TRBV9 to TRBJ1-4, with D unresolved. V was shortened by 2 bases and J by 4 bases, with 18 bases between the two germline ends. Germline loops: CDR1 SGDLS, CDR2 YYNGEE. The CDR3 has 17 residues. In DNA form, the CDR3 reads TGTGCCAGCAGCGTCGGACCTAGCGGATCTGGTAATGAAAAACTGTTTTTT. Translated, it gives CASSVGPSGSGNEKLFF.

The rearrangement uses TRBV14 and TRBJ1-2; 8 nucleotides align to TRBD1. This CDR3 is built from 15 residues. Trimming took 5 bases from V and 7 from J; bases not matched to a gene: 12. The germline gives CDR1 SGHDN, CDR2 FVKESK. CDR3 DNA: TGTGCCAGCAGCGGAAGACAGGGGACGCCTACTGGCTACACCTTC. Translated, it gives CASSGRQGTPTGYTF.

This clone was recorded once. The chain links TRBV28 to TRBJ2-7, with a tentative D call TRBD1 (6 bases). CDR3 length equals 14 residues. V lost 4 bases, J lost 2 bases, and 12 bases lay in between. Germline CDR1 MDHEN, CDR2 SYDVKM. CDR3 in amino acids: CASSSPGTTYEQYF. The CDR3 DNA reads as TGTGCCAGCAGTTCACCCGGGACAACCTACGAGCAGTACTTC.

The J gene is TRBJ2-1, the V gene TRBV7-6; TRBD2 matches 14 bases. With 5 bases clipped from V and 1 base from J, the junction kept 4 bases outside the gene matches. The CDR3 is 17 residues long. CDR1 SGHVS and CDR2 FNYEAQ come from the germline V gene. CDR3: CASSPGLAGESYNEQFF. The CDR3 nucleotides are TGTGCCAGCAGCCCGGGACTAGCGGGGGAATCCTACAATGAGCAGTTCTTC.

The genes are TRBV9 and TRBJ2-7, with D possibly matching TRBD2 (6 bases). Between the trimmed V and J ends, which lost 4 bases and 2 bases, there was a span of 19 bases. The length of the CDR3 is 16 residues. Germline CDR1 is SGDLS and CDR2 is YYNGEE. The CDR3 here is CASSPRRVAVTYEQYF. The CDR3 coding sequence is TGTGCCAGCAGCCCCCGGAGGGTAGCGGTAACCTACGAGCAGTACTTC.

CDR3 bases: TGTGCCAGCAGCGTAGGCCAGGGGGATTCCGAGCAGTACTTC. It is translated as CASSVGQGDSEQYF. This chain joins TRBV9 and TRBJ2-7; 7 nucleotides match TRBD1. V lost 0 bases and J lost 6; bases outside the gene matches: 6. The germline gives CDR1 SGDLS, CDR2 YYNGEE. This CDR3 region has 14 residues.